Below, 20 T cell receptor beta chains from the same sample are listed, as sequenced in a study of metastatic and nonmetastatic thyroid tumors. Thyroid surgery was preceded by no treatment in any patient. MiXCR re-clonotyped the PCR reads for TCRdb. The sample yields more than 40,000 clones, around 3.1% seen once. Sequencing used blood. The receptor source for this set is a female donor with papillary thyroid cancer or a benign thyroid nodule (not recorded which). Some clones in this sample may be carry-over from other donors' samples.

This clone was found many times. The chain links TRBV5-4 to TRBJ1-6; 7 bases fit TRBD1. V lost 1 base and J lost 9; bases outside the gene matches: 4. The CDR3 is 14 residues long. Germline CDR1 and CDR2: SGHNT and YYREEE (reference sequence). CDR3 in amino acids: CASSLSGGSSPLHF. The CDR3 nucleotides read TGTGCCAGCAGCTTGTCAGGGGGTAGTTCACCCCTCCACTTT. The complete variable domain, with remaining parts taken from reference TRBV5-4 and TRBJ1-6, reads ETGVTQSPTHLIKTRGQQVTLRCSSQSGHNTVSWYQQALGQGPQFIFQYYREEENGRGNFPPRFSGLQFPNYSSELNVNALELDDSALYLCASSLSGGSSPLHFGNGTRLTVT.

Concerning this clone itself: One junction end disagrees with the germline gene, perhaps due to a read error. The chain links TRBV10-3 to TRBJ2-1; 13 bases match TRBD2. The CDR3 is 16 amino acids. The V gene's germline CDR1 is ENHRY and CDR2 SYGVKD. CDR3 DNA: TGTACCATCAGTCCCGGGACTAGCGGGATCCGCAATGAGCAGTTCTTC. Amino acid sequence: CTISPGTSGIRNEQFF.

The V call is TRBV12-3 or TRBV12-4, the J call TRBJ2-3; TRBD2 matches at 7 bases. The CDR3 extends over 16 amino acids. V was pared by 3 bases and J by 4 bases, with 10 bases of the junction left unmatched. This CDR3 reads CASSLVGGPSADTQYF. CDR3 sequence (DNA): TGTGCCAGCAGTTTGGTGGGAGGGCCTTCCGCAGATACGCAGTATTTT.

In its sample, this clone was seen a few times. As DNA, the CDR3 is TGTGCCACCAGTGACACCGGGACAGGGGTGACCGGGGAGCTGTTTTTT. Translation: CATSDTGTGVTGELFF. The chain is built from TRBV24-1 and TRBJ2-2; TRBD1 matches at 10 bases. J gave up 5 bases and V 4 bases, and 6 bases lay outside the gene matches. The CDR3 consists of 16 residues. CDR1 is KGHDR, CDR2 SFDVKD, per germline.

This clone showed up many times. This same CDR3 is encoded by further DNA sequences in the sample. V and J are TRBV18 and TRBJ1-4; 7 bases fit TRBD1. Per the germline V gene, CDR1 is KGHSH and CDR2 is LQKENI. Trimming took 4 bases from V and 8 from J; bases not matched to a gene: 4. The CDR3 has 13 amino acids. The CDR3, as DNA: TGTGCCAGCTCACAGGGGGCGCAAGAAAAACTGTTTTTT. It encodes CASSQGAQEKLFF.

This clone was seen many times. The chain links TRBV15 to TRBJ1-2; D ambiguous. The CDR3 totals 13 residues. Germline assignment: CDR1 LNHNV and CDR2 YYDKDF (reference sequence). V was clipped by 0 bases and J by 7 bases, with 9 bases between them. The CDR3 DNA reads as TGTGCCACCAGCAGAGACCGGGTGTTTGGCTACACCTTC. It codes for CATSRDRVFGYTF.

There are many counts of this clone. The rearrangement joins TRBV5-1 to TRBJ2-1; 11 bases align to TRBD2. The CDR3 is 16 residues long. After removal of 4 bases from V and 0 bases from J, the junction contained 3 bases not matched to a gene. Germline V gene data show CDR1 as SGHRS and CDR2 as YFSETQ. CDR3 region: CASSVTSGSSYNEQFF. The DNA of the CDR3 is TGCGCCAGCAGCGTCACTAGCGGGAGCTCCTACAATGAGCAGTTCTTC. Complete variable domain (other parts from reference TRBV5-1 and TRBJ2-1): KAGVTQTPRYLIKTRGQQVTLSCSPISGHRSVSWYQQTPGQGLQFLFEYFSETQRNKGNFPGRFSGRQFSNSRSEMNVSTLELGDSALYLCASSVTSGSSYNEQFFGPGTRLTVL.

This clone was recorded a few times. J is TRBJ2-1 and V is TRBV24-1, with 7 bases identical to TRBD2. V gave up 5 bases and J gave up 3 bases; unmatched junction bases: 9. The CDR3 has 16 amino acids. Germline CDR1 and CDR2: KGHDR and SFDVKD. CDR3 sequence (DNA): TGTGCCACCAGTGGTCCCGGGACTACGAACTACAATGAGCAGTTCTTC. It encodes CATSGPGTTNYNEQFF.

This clone was detected only a few times. V usage is TRBV19 and J usage is TRBJ1-2; D is unresolved. Trimming took off 1 base at V and 3 bases at J, with 9 bases between the two ends. The CDR3 extends over 14 amino acids. The germline gives CDR1 LNHDA, CDR2 SQIVND (reference sequence). The CDR3 protein is CASSIVAGYYGYTF. The CDR3 nucleotides read TGTGCCAGTAGTATAGTTGCGGGATACTATGGCTACACCTTC.

In this sample, this clone turned up many times. The junction shows a germline mismatch at one end, possibly a read error. V usage is TRBV2 and J usage is TRBJ2-5; tentatively, D is TRBD2 (6 bases). This CDR3 is built from 14 residues. Germline CDR1 is SNHLY and CDR2 is FYNNEI. The CDR3 sequence: CASVAGLNGETQHF. CDR3 sequence (DNA): TGTGCCAGCGTCGCGGGATTGAATGGGGAGACCCAGCACTTC.

There are many counts of this clone. Germline and junction disagree at one end, which may indicate a read error. The chain links TRBV12-3 or TRBV12-4 to TRBJ2-1; 11 bases fit TRBD1. CDR3 size: 14 residues. The CDR3, as DNA: TGTGCCAGCAGACCGACCCGGGACAGGGGGAAAGGGCGCTTC. It yields the protein CASRPTRDRGKGRF.

The rearrangement uses TRBV24-1 and TRBJ2-5; TRBD2 matches at 13 bases. This CDR3 region has 17 residues. Per germline, CDR1 KGHDR and CDR2 SFDVKD. The junction had 7 bases not matched to a gene; V was cut back by 5 bases and J by 2 bases. The CDR3 here is CATSGGVLAGGQETQYF. For the CDR3, the DNA is TGTGCCACCAGTGGAGGGGTACTAGCGGGAGGGCAAGAGACCCAGTACTTC.

In its sample, this clone was seen many times. The CDR3 region has the DNA TGTGCCAGCAGTTCTTTGGACACGAGCTCCTACAATGAGCAGTTCTTC. Protein sequence: CASSSLDTSSYNEQFF. The genes are TRBV6-2 or TRBV6-3 and TRBJ2-1, with D possibly TRBD1 on 5 matching bases. CDR1 MNHEY and CDR2 SVGEGT come from the germline V gene. This CDR3 spans 16 amino acids. V dropped 4 bases and J dropped 0 bases, with 13 bases sitting between them.

The chain combines TRBV20-1 with TRBJ1-2; 11 nucleotides line up with TRBD1. Per the germline V gene, CDR1 is DFQATT and CDR2 is SNEGSKA (reference sequence). Germline trimming cut 2 bases from V and 7 bases from J; bases unmatched to any gene: 9. The CDR3 consists of 15 residues. The CDR3 nucleotides are TGCAGTGCTAGACCCGGGACAGGGGGTGCGGGTGGCTACACCTTC. Its protein product is CSARPGTGGAGGYTF.

There are many counts of this clone. The J gene is TRBJ2-5, the V gene TRBV5-1; TRBD2 agrees at 13 bases. The germline gives CDR1 SGHRS, CDR2 YFSETQ. Trimming cost V 0 bases and J 2 bases; bases outside gene matches: 4. The CDR3 is 17 residues long. CDR3: CASSLGGLAGKQETQYF. CDR3 DNA: TGCGCCAGCAGCTTGGGGGGACTAGCGGGAAAGCAAGAGACCCAGTACTTC.

This clone counts as medium-sized (0.01 to 0.1%). This rearrangement joins TRBV9 to TRBJ1-1; 12 bases match TRBD1. Germline CDR1 reads SGDLS; CDR2 reads YYNGEE. CDR3 length: 17 residues. V trimming: 4 bases; J trimming: 4 bases; junction bases outside the gene matches: 11. Here the CDR3 reads CASSPTGTGGESTEAFF. The DNA of the CDR3 is TGTGCCAGCAGCCCCACGGGGACAGGGGGCGAAAGCACTGAAGCTTTCTTT.

This clone came up many times. The chain joins TRBV6-1 to TRBJ1-1; 11 bases match TRBD1. In germline, CDR1 is MNHNS, CDR2 SASEGT. The junction had 3 bases not matched to a gene; V was cut back by 5 bases and J by 1 base. The CDR3 runs 15 residues. CDR3 loop: CASSRTGGANTEAFF. The CDR3 nucleotides are TGTGCCAGCAGTCGGACAGGGGGCGCGAACACTGAAGCTTTCTTT.

In this sample, this clone turned up many times. The chain recombines TRBV24-1 with TRBJ2-1, with D perhaps TRBD1 or TRBD2 (5 bases each). V dropped 4 bases and J dropped 0 bases, with 18 bases sitting between them. The V gene's germline CDR1 is KGHDR and CDR2 SFDVKD. The CDR3 runs 18 residues. The CDR3 loop is CATSDPTGTLRSYNEQFF. CDR3 bases: TGTGCCACCAGTGACCCAACCGGGACCCTCCGCTCCTACAATGAGCAGTTCTTC.

This clone was observed a handful of times. This chain joins TRBV12-3 or TRBV12-4 and TRBJ2-2; a possible D gene is TRBD2 (7 bases). Trimming removed 7 bases from V and 2 bases from J, with 14 bases in between. The CDR3 runs 15 residues. For the CDR3, the DNA is TGTGCCAGCAAGTGGGGGGGCCAAAACACCGGGGAGCTGTTTTTT. Protein: CASKWGGQNTGELFF.

This clone was recorded many times. This chain joins TRBV6-1 and TRBJ1-2; D is unresolved. CDR3 size: 13 residues. Per germline, CDR1 MNHNS and CDR2 SASEGT. V lost 5 bases and J 5 bases, leaving 12 bases between the germline ends. CDR3 coding DNA: TGTGCCAGCAGTAACCAAGGAGGTTATGGCTACACCTTC. Translated: CASSNQGGYGYTF.